This T cell receptor (beta chain) was recorded in a study of CD8 T cells in ankylosing spondylitis. Notes on the study in general: Blood from ankylosing spondylitis patients appeared to carry a characteristic eight-variant TCR beta motif.

This clonotype occurred a few times. Antigen unknown. TCRdb re-called the 5' RACE reads through MiXCR, storing one row per CDR3 protein. Among over 600,000 distinct CDR3 sequences listed, around 20% were seen once. Per the germline V gene, CDR1 is SEHNR and CDR2 is FQNEAQ (reference sequence). The CDR3 runs 13 residues. The germline V and J ends were trimmed by 6 bases and 0 bases, with 6 bases remaining between them. Sequenced: blood, either unsorted or a sorted T cell fraction (not recorded which). This receptor was obtained from a male donor with ankylosing spondylitis. V gene TRBV7-9 combines with J gene TRBJ2-1; D is unclear. The CDR3 sequence: CASRPLSYNEQFF. In DNA form, the CDR3 reads TGTGCCAGCAGGCCCCTCTCCTACAATGAGCAGTTCTTC.